This T cell receptor beta chain derives from a study of Ad26.COV2.S vaccination and SARS-CoV-2 variants. Background on the study: Of the COV1001 trial arms, the Ad26.COV2.S arm included the donor.

CDR3 size: 15 residues. The germline gives CDR1 SGHKS, CDR2 YYEKEE (reference sequence). With V trimmed by 7 bases and J by 4 bases, 7 bases remained unmatched. Sample treatment: approximately 18 received Ad26.COV2.S at low or high dose, single or two shots; five or six received placebo; per-sample allocation not given. The samples were gathered on day 63 after the first injection of vaccine or placebo. Sequenced by immunoSEQ multiplex PCR; TCRdb stores in-frame clones only, minus some. This sample yields fewer than 900,000 clones, of which about 90% are seen a single time; 1.5% belongs to the top ten.

The sample was peripheral blood, taken in a trial of Ad26.COV2.S vaccine versus placebo. The chain links TRBV5-5 to TRBJ2-1; 11 nucleotides agree with TRBD1. The source of this sequence is a person aged 18-65 years who received the Ad26.COV2.S COVID-19 vaccine or a placebo. The CDR3 coding sequence is TGTGCCAGCTCGGGACAGGGGGATACTTACAATGAGCAGTTCTTC. This gives the protein CASSGQGDTYNEQFF.